This TCR beta chain was documented in a study of CD8+CD57+ T cells in acquired aplastic anemia (dated by TCRdb to 2017 to 2018). A note on the overall study: A mean of about 3 ug of DNA, ranging from roughly 0.2 to 30 ug, was extracted from sorted CD4+ and CD8+ cells. CD8+CD57+ expansion was defined as a frequency above the mean frequency observed in healthy subjects. The paper as a whole reports these results and caveats: CD8+ Simpson's diversity did not differ significantly between patients and healthy controls (P=0.060). Roughly 30 CD8+ CDR3 sequences were shared between patients and controls but appeared highly expressed in patients and within their immunodominant clones.

Profiling of TCR beta VDJ combinations and CDR3 sequences used genomic DNA as the template. An Illumina HiSeq 2000 was used for TCR repertoire sequencing. On the study's bioinformatics: TRBV/TRBJ rearrangement plots, CDR3 size and DJ length profiles, and Simpson's diversity index were used to evaluate the repertoires. The most abundant DNA sequence in the deep sequencing data was taken as the immunodominant clone. CDR3 amino acid sequences were screened for sharing across subjects and compared with published repertoires and the VDJdb database. The public sequencing data were trimmed at Q25 with fastp and processed into clonotypes with MiXCR by TCRdb, which kept only in-frame beta chains. All rows with the same CDR3 protein become a single entry with the most common DNA and genes. For this entry, the V and J calls and clone size follow TCRdb and not the study's own pipeline. The sample table records some 150,000 distinct CDR3 sequences; 71% of these occur just once. In total, the top ten clones hold approximately 42% of the sample.

The CDR3 starts with the cysteine, ends with the phenylalanine, and has 15 residues. Only the CDR3 DNA stays, 45 bases, in frame from base 1. CDR1 SNHLY and CDR2 FYNNEI are derived from the germline V gene. Clipping removes 3 bases from V and 9 bases from J, with 4 as the unmatched junction base count. Flow cytometry had shown CD8+CD57+ cell expansion in the patients selected for sequencing. Every patient had severe acquired aplastic anemia, diagnosed using the International Study of Aplastic Anemia and Agranulocytosis and Camitta criteria. Patients had received no therapy at the time of blood sampling. In the study, sorted CD4+ and CD8+ blood T cells from patients with severe aplastic anemia and from healthy subjects underwent deep sequencing of TCR repertoires. In the USA, patient enrollment took place under clinicaltrials.gov protocols 00001620, 01623167, 00001397, 00071045, 00081523 and 00961064. Ficoll-Paque density gradient centrifugation was used to isolate peripheral blood mononuclear cells. CD4+ and CD8+ T cells were sorted by FACS or magnetic beads before DNA extraction.

This clonotype was picked up a small number of times. Its antigen is currently not known. Nothing much larger sits one base from this clone, and base qualities are not available. The receptor chain draws on TRBV2 and TRBJ1-6, and TRBD1 matches 11 of the central bases. This TCR derives from a human donor with aplastic anemia. Sequenced material: sorted CD4+, CD8+, or CD8+CD57+ T cells (not recorded which) from PBMCs. The CDR3 amino acid sequence is: CASSDWGQGVSPLHF. The DNA is as follows: TGTGCCAGCAGTGATTGGGGACAGGGGGTTTCACCCCTCCACTTT.